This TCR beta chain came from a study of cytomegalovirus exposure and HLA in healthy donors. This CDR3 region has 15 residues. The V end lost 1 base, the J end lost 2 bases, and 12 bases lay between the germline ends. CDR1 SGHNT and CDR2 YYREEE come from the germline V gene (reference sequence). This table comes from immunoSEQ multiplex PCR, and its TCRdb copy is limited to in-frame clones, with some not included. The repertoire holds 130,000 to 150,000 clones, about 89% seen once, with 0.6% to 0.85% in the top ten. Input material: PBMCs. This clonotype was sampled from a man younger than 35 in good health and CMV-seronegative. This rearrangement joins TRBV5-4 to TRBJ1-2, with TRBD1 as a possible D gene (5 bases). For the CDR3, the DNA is TGTGCCAGCAGCTTGTTAAGGGGCCTGAACTATGGCTACACCTTC. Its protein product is CASSLLRGLNYGYTF.